The clone carrying this TCR beta chain appeared a single time. These data belong to a study of cytomegalovirus exposure and HLA in healthy donors. Primers for the PCR totalled 60 Vbeta and 13 Jbeta. Profiling relied on immunoSEQ multiplex PCR, and the TCRdb table lists in-frame clones only, not all of them. The data show fewer than 200,000 clones, over 75% seen once. This CDR3 has 15 amino acids. Germline CDR1 LGHNA, CDR2 YNFKEQ. Trimming took 4 bases from V and 9 from J; bases not matched to a gene: 5. This clonotype was obtained from a woman aged 45-65 years in good health and CMV-seropositive. This chain connects TRBV4-2 to TRBJ2-1; TRBD2 matches at 14 bases. The sample taken for sequencing was PBMCs. The CDR3 DNA reads TGTGCCAGCAGCCTGGGACTAGCGGGAGTCGTTGAGCAGTTCTTC. Protein: CASSLGLAGVVEQFF.